The clone carrying this T cell receptor (beta chain) was seen a few times. Its antigen is as yet unknown. These data originate in a study of T cells after yellow fever vaccination. Looking at the study overall: With SMART-Seq v4 Ultra Low Input, the fractions containing low cell numbers were prepared.

CDR1 and CDR2 (germline): SGHAT, FQNNGV. Trimming took off 5 bases at V and 2 bases at J, with 6 bases between the two ends. This CDR3 comprises 13 residues. Via MiXCR, TCRdb re-called the 5' RACE reads, giving one row per CDR3 protein. The data contain some 110,000 distinct CDR3 sequences, around 6.7% of them seen just once; the ten biggest clones take up approximately 2.7%. Study-wide results and limits: CD4 and CD8 compartments shared a small share of clonotypes, likely from convergent recombination. By day 5 rather than day 15, the secondary response had peaked, though it was weaker.

This TCR was recovered from a man in his late teens or twenties who received the YFV17D yellow fever vaccine. The chain combines TRBV11-2 with TRBJ2-2; no firm D call. The sequenced sample was CD4+ T cells sorted from PBMCs, obtained around 45 days after the first yellow fever vaccination. The CDR3 DNA reads as TGTGCCAGCAGCGAACAAAACACCGGGGAGCTGTTTTTT. As protein: CASSEQNTGELFF.